One sample yielded the 20 T cell receptor beta chains listed below, sequenced in a study of T-cell reconstitution after alpha-beta-depleted transplantation in children. Unique molecular identifiers were used to barcode this TCRbeta library. One entry per CDR3 protein, called by TCRdb with MiXCR from the PCR reads. The table shows about half a million distinct CDR3 sequences, with 9.5% to 15% occurring only once. The source was PBMCs from the stem cell graft donor, collected from the stem cell graft. These receptors were collected from a human donor who donated a stem cell graft to a child with combined immunodeficiency.

This chain uses TRBV30 with TRBJ2-6; 7 bases map to TRBD1. Per the germline V gene, CDR1 is GTSNPN and CDR2 is SVGIG (reference sequence). Trimming cost V 2 bases and J 2 bases; bases outside gene matches: 3. The CDR3 runs to 15 residues. CDR3 nucleotides: TGTGCCTGGAGTACAGGACAGGCTGGGGCCAACGTCCTGACTTTC. Amino acid sequence: CAWSTGQAGANVLTF.

The chain carries TRBV5-1 and TRBJ2-2, with 7 bases aligning to TRBD2. The CDR3 is made up of 15 amino acids. Germline loops: CDR1 SGHRS, CDR2 YFSETQ. Germline trimming cut 4 bases from V and 2 bases from J; bases unmatched to any gene: 5. CDR3 amino acids: CASSPGTKNTGELFF. CDR3 DNA sequence: TGCGCCAGCAGCCCCGGGACTAAAAACACCGGGGAGCTGTTTTTT.

The sample holds one count of this clonotype. This chain joins TRBV7-9 and TRBJ2-2; D remains unclear. CDR1 is SEHNR and CDR2 is FQNEAQ in the germline V gene (reference sequence). Trimming shortened V by 5 bases and J by 5 bases, and 12 bases separated the two germline ends. This CDR3 is 14 amino acids long. The CDR3 is CASSARLETGELFF. The CDR3 DNA reads TGTGCCAGCAGCGCCCGACTTGAAACCGGGGAGCTGTTTTTT. Full variable domain (outside the CDR3, taken from reference TRBV7-9 and TRBJ2-2): DTGVSQNPRHKITKRGQNVTFRCDPISEHNRLYWYRQTLGQGPEFLTYFQNEAQLEKSRLLSDRFSAERPKGSFSTLEIQRTEQGDSAMYLCASSARLETGELFFGEGSRLTVL.

This chain uses TRBV25-1 with TRBJ1-5, with a possible D match to TRBD1 (6 bases). The CDR3 runs to 13 residues. CDR1 MGHDK and CDR2 SYGVNS come from the germline V gene. The V gene lost 2 bases and the J gene lost 5 bases, with 7 bases spanning the gap. The CDR3 protein is CASSEQGYQPQHF. CDR3 bases: TGTGCCAGCAGTGAACAGGGGTATCAGCCCCAGCATTTT.

This clonotype was seen ten or more times. The chain is built from TRBV7-3 and TRBJ1-3; TRBD1 might be the D (5 bases). The V gene's germline CDR1 is SGHTA and CDR2 FQGTGA. V was trimmed by 3 bases and J by 0 bases, leaving 27 bases between them. CDR3 length: 21 amino acids. Written as DNA, the CDR3 is TGTGCCAGCAGCTTCACCTCGGCGCTCATCTTTACAGGTTACTCTGGAAACACCATATATTTT. Amino acids: CASSFTSALIFTGYSGNTIYF. Full variable domain (outside the CDR3, taken from reference TRBV7-3 and TRBJ1-3): GAGVSQTPSNKVTEKGKYVELRCDPISGHTALYWYRQSLGQGPEFLIYFQGTGAADDSGLPNDRFFAVRPEGSVSTLKIQRTERGDSAVYLCASSFTSALIFTGYSGNTIYFGEGSWLTVV.

In this sample, this clonotype turned up a few times. This chain uses TRBV6-2 or TRBV6-3 with TRBJ2-2; 7 bases are a match to TRBD1. The CDR3 is 14 residues long. CDR1 is MNHEY and CDR2 is SVGEGT in the germline V gene. Trimming at V came to 6 bases and at J to 6 bases, leaving 7 bases not matched to a gene. CDR3 sequence (DNA): TGTGCCAGCAGAGACAGGGTAGAGGCCGGGGAGCTGTTTTTT. Translating it yields CASRDRVEAGELFF.

This clonotype occurred many times. The V and J genes are TRBV9 and TRBJ2-1, with TRBD2 identical over 7 bases. V lost 0 bases to trimming and J lost 9 bases; unmatched junction nucleotides: 9. There are 15 residues in the CDR3. Germline V gene data show CDR1 as SGDLS and CDR2 as YYNGEE. Here the CDR3 DNA reads TGTGCCAGCAGCGTAGAAGCGGGGCTTTCCCGTGAGCAGTTCTTC. Residues: CASSVEAGLSREQFF.

The chain couples TRBV6-4 to TRBJ2-1, with 11 nucleotides matching TRBD2. The germline V gene encodes CDR1 MRHNA and CDR2 SNTAGT. V lost 8 bases and J lost 4; bases outside the gene matches: 4. CDR3 length equals 14 residues. The DNA of the CDR3 is TGTGCCAGCGGTAGCGGGAGGGATTACAATGAGCAGTTCTTC. Translation: CASGSGRDYNEQFF.

This CDR3 is CASSFQRAYEQYF. CDR3 coding DNA: TGTGCCAGCAGCTTCCAGCGAGCCTACGAGCAGTACTTC. The chain carries TRBV7-2 and TRBJ2-7; D is uncertain. Germline CDR1 is SGHTA and CDR2 is FQGNSA. The CDR3 sequence is 13 residues long. Trimming shortened V by 3 bases and J by 2 bases, and 8 bases separated the two germline ends.

This clonotype has at least ten counts. The chain combines TRBV5-1 with TRBJ1-6, with D possibly matching TRBD1 (6 bases). V lost 4 bases and J 0 bases, leaving 14 bases between the germline ends. The length of the CDR3 is 17 residues. Germline lookup yields CDR1 SGHRS and CDR2 YFSETQ. CDR3 coding DNA: TGCGCCAGCAGCGGAGGACAGTTGAGCTCCTATAATTCACCCCTCCACTTT. Translating gives CASSGGQLSSYNSPLHF. The variable domain in full, with the rest retrieved from reference TRBV5-1 and TRBJ1-6, is KAGVTQTPRYLIKTRGQQVTLSCSPISGHRSVSWYQQTPGQGLQFLFEYFSETQRNKGNFPGRFSGRQFSNSRSEMNVSTLELGDSALYLCASSGGQLSSYNSPLHFGNGTRLTVT.

The rearrangement joins TRBV6-2 or TRBV6-3 to TRBJ1-1; 10 bases agree with TRBD1. The CDR3 is 15 residues long. Unmatched junction bases numbered 8, after V lost 5 bases and J lost 5 bases. Germline CDR1 and CDR2: MNHEY and SVGEGT. CDR3 protein: CASSDPGQGWTEAFF. For the CDR3, the DNA is TGTGCCAGCAGTGACCCGGGACAGGGGTGGACTGAAGCTTTCTTT.

This chain uses TRBV12-3 or TRBV12-4 with TRBJ1-5, with D possibly matching TRBD1 (6 bases). The CDR3 consists of 15 residues. V was trimmed by 7 bases and J by 1 base, leaving 14 bases between them. CDR3 DNA sequence: TGTGCCAGCACCTTAGGGGGGGGAAGCAATCAGCCCCAGCATTTT. Amino acids: CASTLGGGSNQPQHF.

This clonotype was found a few times. The gene calls are TRBV4-3 and TRBJ2-5; the match to TRBD2 covers 13 bases. Germline trimming cut 3 bases from V and 5 bases from J; bases unmatched to any gene: 3. Germline V gene sequence: CDR1 LGHNA, CDR2 YSLEER. The CDR3 spans 15 residues. The CDR3 DNA is TGCGCCAGCAGCCAGGGGACTAGCGGGGTGGAGACCCAGTACTTC. It codes for CASSQGTSGVETQYF.

The genes are TRBV5-1 and TRBJ2-5, with 8 bases identical to TRBD1. V lost 4 bases and J lost 5; bases outside the gene matches: 4. The V gene's germline CDR1 is SGHRS and CDR2 YFSETQ. The length of the CDR3 is 13 residues. Written as DNA, the CDR3 is TGCGCCAGCAGCCGCAGGGGGCTGGAGACCCAGTACTTC. Translating it yields CASSRRGLETQYF.

This chain connects TRBV29-1 to TRBJ2-1; D is unresolved. The CDR3 contains 15 residues. The V end was cut by 6 bases, the J end by 0 bases, with 15 bases between. Germline V gene sequence: CDR1 SQVTM, CDR2 ANQGSEA. The CDR3 loop is CSVEPRQSSYNEQFF. The CDR3, as DNA: TGCAGCGTCGAACCAAGGCAGAGCTCCTACAATGAGCAGTTCTTC.

Worth noting for this clonotype: One end of the junction fails to match germline, which may point to a read error. This chain links TRBV29-1 with TRBJ2-7, with TRBD2 identical over 10 bases. CDR3 length: 14 residues. CDR1 is SQVTM, CDR2 ANQGSEA, per germline. CDR3 sequence reads: CSGRSSGSSYERYF. The CDR3, as DNA: TGCAGCGGGCGCTCTAGCGGGAGTTCCTACGAGCGGTACTTC.

The gene calls are TRBV11-2 and TRBJ2-3; the D gene is possibly TRBD2 (6 bases). The V end lost 6 bases, the J end lost 3 bases, and 19 bases lay between the germline ends. CDR1 and CDR2 from the germline V gene are SGHAT and FQNNGV. The CDR3 covers 16 residues. The CDR3 DNA reads TGTGCCAGCAGTGACCCTGAACGGGGGATAACAGATACGCAGTATTTT. Translated, it gives CASSDPERGITDTQYF.

The V gene is TRBV5-1, the J gene TRBJ2-4; the D gene could be TRBD1 or TRBD2 (5 bases each). The CDR3 is made up of 15 amino acids. The germline gives CDR1 SGHRS, CDR2 YFSETQ. Trimming pared 3 bases from V and 7 bases from J, leaving 17 bases between. The CDR3 bases are TGCGCCAGCAGCTGGGCAGGGAGTGGAAGCAACATTCAGTACTTC. It codes for CASSWAGSGSNIQYF. The whole variable domain, filled in from reference TRBV5-1 and TRBJ2-4, reads KAGVTQTPRYLIKTRGQQVTLSCSPISGHRSVSWYQQTPGQGLQFLFEYFSETQRNKGNFPGRFSGRQFSNSRSEMNVSTLELGDSALYLCASSWAGSGSNIQYFGAGTRLSVL.

The V and J genes are TRBV7-2 and TRBJ2-1, with TRBD2 matching 7 bases. Looked up from germline, CDR1 is SGHTA and CDR2 is FQGNSA. The ends lost 5 bases at V and 6 bases at J; junction bases unmatched: 7. CDR3 length equals 14 residues. CDR3 coding DNA: TGTGCCAGCAGCCCGCAAGGGAGGGGCAATGAGCAGTTCTTC. It is translated as CASSPQGRGNEQFF. Looking up the rest from reference TRBV7-2 and TRBJ2-1 gives the full variable domain: GAGVSQSPSNKVTEKGKDVELRCDPISGHTALYWYRQSLGQGLEFLIYFQGNSAPDKSGLPSDRFSAERTGGSVSTLTIQRTQQEDSAVYLCASSPQGRGNEQFFGPGTRLTVL.

This clonotype was seen a few times. The V call is TRBV9, the J call TRBJ1-6; 9 bases fit TRBD1. Germline assignment: CDR1 SGDLS and CDR2 YYNGEE. CDR3 size: 14 residues. V was clipped by 4 bases and J by 13 bases; unmatched bases: 9. Here the CDR3 reads CASSHRDRVAPLHF. CDR3 sequence (DNA): TGTGCCAGCAGCCACCGGGACAGGGTGGCTCCCCTCCACTTT.